One TCR beta chain is described in this entry. Its antigen is undetermined. This sample includes further DNA sequences coding for the same CDR3. Deep-level assay runs were performed. Genomic DNA of every subset was divided equally among multiple immunoSEQ plates. Sequenced by immunoSEQ multiplex PCR; TCRdb stores in-frame clones only, minus some. The sample lists roughly 2 million clones, about 94% occurring once. This entry comes from a study of shared clonotypes between healthy human individuals. V was pared by 5 bases and J by 2 bases, with 11 bases between. The CDR3 has 13 amino acids. CDR1 is SGHDT, CDR2 YYEEEE, per germline. General study results and limits: The study found lower generation probabilities in non-shared clonotypes than in those shared by all four donors.

Sequencing was performed on naive CD4+ T cells sorted from blood. Documented subset: CD45RA+ positively selected. The receptor comes from a man aged 18 to 35 in good health. The chain carries TRBV5-6 and TRBJ2-7, with D possibly matching TRBD1 (6 bases). The CDR3 sequence is CASSTGLTYEQYF. The CDR3 region has the DNA TGTGCCAGCAGTACAGGGCTCACCTACGAGCAGTACTTC.